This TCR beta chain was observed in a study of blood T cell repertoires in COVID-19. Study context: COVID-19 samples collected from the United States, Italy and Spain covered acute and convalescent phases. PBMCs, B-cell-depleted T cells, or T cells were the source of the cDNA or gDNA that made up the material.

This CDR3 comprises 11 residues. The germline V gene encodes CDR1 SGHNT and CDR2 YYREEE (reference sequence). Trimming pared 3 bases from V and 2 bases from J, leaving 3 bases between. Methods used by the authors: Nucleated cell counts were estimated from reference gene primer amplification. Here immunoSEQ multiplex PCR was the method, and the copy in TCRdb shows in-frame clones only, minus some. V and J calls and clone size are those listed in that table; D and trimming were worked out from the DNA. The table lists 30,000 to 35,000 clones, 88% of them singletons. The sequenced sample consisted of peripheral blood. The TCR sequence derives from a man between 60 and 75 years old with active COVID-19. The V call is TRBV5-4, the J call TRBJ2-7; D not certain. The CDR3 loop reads CASSSAYEQYF. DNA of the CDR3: TGTGCCAGCAGCTCCGCCTACGAGCAGTACTTC.